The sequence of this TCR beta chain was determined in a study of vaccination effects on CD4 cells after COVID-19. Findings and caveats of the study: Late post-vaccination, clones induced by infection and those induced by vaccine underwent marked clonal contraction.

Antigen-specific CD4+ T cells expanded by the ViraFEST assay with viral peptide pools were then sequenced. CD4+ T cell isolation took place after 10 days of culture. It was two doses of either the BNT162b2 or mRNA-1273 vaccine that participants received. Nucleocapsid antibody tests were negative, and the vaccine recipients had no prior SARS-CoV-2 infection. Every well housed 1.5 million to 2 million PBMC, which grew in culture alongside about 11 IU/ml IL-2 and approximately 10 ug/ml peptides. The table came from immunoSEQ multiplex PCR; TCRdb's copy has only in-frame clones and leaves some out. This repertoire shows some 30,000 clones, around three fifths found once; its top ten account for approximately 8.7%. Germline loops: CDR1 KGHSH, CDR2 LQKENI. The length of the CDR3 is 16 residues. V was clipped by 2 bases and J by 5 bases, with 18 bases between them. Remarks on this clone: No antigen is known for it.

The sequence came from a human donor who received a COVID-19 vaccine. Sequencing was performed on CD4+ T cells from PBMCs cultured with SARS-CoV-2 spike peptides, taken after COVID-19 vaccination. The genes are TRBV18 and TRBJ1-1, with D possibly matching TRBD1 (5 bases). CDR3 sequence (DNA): TGTGCCAGCTCACCAGGTTTGGTCAGTGGGGGAACTGAAGCTTTCTTT. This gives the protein CASSPGLVSGGTEAFF.